This TCR beta chain is drawn from a study of beta chain features in type 1 diabetes. Study details: Cell yields, age and gender were similar between patients and healthy donors. Study-wide results and caveats: A potential PCR bias toward shorter templates would be equal in patient and control samples. Individuals with type 1 diabetes displayed fewer insertions and more deletions at VDJ junctions. TCRB repertoires of naive, central memory and Treg cells appeared more similar among patients than among healthy donors. Type 1 diabetes patients had TCRB CDR3s that were shorter (moderately but significantly so) in all four CD4+ subsets.

This clone was seen a few times. What it recognizes is unknown. Other DNA sequences of this sample code for an identical CDR3. Every bit of the isolated RNA underwent reverse transcription, so sequencing read expressed TCRB transcripts. Data came from immunoSEQ multiplex PCR; TCRdb stores just in-frame clones and leaves some out. The data show approximately 600,000 clones, with under 15% seen just once and around 0.12% held by the top ten. Germline V gives CDR1 SQVTM, CDR2 ANQGSEA. Between the trimmed V and J ends, which lost 7 bases and 2 bases, there was a span of 9 bases. CDR3 length: 11 residues. This receptor was obtained from a young man with type 1 diabetes. The chain has TRBV29-1 and TRBJ2-7; D remains ambiguous. Input material: naive CD4+ T cells from blood. CDR3 protein: CSAGDTYEQYF. DNA of the CDR3: TGCAGCGCGGGTGACACCTACGAGCAGTACTTC.